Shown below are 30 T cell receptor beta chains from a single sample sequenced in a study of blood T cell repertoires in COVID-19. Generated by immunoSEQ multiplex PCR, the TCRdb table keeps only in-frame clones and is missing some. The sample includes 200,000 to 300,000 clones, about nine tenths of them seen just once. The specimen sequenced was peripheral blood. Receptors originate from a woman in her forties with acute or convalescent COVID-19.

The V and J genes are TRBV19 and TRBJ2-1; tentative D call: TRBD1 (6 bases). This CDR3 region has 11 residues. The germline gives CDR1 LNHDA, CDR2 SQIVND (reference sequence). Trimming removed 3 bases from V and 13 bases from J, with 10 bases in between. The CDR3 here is CASSIGQSQFF. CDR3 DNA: TGTGCCAGTAGTATCGGACAGTCACAGTTCTTC.

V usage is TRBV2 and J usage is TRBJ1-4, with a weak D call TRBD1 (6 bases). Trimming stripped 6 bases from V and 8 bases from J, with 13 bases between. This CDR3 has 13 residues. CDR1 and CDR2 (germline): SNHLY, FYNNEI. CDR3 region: CASSRQVTEKLFF. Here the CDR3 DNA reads TGTGCCAGCAGCCGACAGGTCACCGAAAAACTGTTTTTT.

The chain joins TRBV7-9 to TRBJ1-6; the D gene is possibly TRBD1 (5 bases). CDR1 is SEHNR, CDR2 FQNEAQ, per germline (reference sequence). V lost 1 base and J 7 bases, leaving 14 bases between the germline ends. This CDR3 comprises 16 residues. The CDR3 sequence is CASSLGSGVGNSPLHF. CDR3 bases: TGTGCCAGCAGCTTAGGGTCGGGGGTAGGCAATTCACCCCTCCACTTT.

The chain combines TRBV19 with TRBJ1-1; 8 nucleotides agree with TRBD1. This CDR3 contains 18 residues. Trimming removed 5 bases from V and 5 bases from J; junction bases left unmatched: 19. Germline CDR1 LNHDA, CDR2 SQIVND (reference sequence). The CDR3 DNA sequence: TGTGCCAGTAGTCCCCGTCGGCACAGGGGGACGAGTAGGACTGAAGCTTTCTTT. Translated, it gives CASSPRRHRGTSRTEAFF. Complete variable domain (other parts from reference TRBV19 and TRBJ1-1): DGGITQSPKYLFRKEGQNVTLSCEQNLNHDAMYWYRQDPGQGLRLIYYSQIVNDFQKGDIAEGYSVSREKKESFPLTVTSAQKNPTAFYLCASSPRRHRGTSRTEAFFGQGTRLTVV.

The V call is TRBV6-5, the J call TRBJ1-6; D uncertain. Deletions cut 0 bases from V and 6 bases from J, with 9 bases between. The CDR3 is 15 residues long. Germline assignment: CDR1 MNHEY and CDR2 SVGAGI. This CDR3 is CASSYSDKFNSPLHF. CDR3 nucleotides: TGTGCCAGCAGTTACTCTGACAAGTTTAATTCACCCCTCCACTTT.

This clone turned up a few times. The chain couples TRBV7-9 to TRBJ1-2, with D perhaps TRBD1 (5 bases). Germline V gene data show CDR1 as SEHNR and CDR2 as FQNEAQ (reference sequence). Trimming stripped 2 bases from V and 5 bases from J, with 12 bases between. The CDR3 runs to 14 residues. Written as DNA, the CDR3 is TGTGCCAGCAGCTTACCAGGGAAAGGATATGGCTACACCTTC. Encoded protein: CASSLPGKGYGYTF.

The CDR3 reads CASSIQSTEAFF. In DNA, the CDR3 is TGTGCCAGCAGCATACAAAGCACTGAAGCTTTCTTT. V usage is TRBV12-3 or TRBV12-4 and J usage is TRBJ1-1; the D is unclear. The length of the CDR3 is 12 residues. V dropped 6 bases and J dropped 4 bases, with 9 bases sitting between them.

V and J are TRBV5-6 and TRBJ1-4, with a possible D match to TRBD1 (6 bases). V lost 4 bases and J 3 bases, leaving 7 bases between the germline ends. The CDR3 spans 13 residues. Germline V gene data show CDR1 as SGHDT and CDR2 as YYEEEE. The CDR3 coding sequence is TGTGCCAGCAGCGGACAGCCTAATGAAAAACTGTTTTTT. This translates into CASSGQPNEKLFF.

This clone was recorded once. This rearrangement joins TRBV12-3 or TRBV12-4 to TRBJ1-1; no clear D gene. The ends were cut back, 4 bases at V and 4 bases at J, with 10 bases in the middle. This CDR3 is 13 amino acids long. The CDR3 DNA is TGTGCCAGCAGTTCCGACTCCGGCACTGAAGCTTTCTTT. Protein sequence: CASSSDSGTEAFF.

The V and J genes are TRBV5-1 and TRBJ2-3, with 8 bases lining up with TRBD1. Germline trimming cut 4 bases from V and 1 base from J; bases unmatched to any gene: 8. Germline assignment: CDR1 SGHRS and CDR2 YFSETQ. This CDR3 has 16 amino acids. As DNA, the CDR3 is TGCGCCAGCAGCGCAGGACAGGGAAGGGGCACAGATACGCAGTATTTT. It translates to CASSAGQGRGTDTQYF.

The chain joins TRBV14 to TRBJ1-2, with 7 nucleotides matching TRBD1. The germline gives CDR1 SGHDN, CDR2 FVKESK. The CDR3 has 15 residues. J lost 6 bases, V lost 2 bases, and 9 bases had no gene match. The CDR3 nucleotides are TGTGCCAGCAGCCAACTCCTCGGGACAGCCGATGGCTACACCTTC. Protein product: CASSQLLGTADGYTF.

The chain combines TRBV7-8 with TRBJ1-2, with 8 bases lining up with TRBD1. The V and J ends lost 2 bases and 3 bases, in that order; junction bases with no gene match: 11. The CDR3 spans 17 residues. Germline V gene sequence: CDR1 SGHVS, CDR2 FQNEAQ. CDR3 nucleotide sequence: TGTGCCAGCAGCTTATACAGGGGGGGACAGATCCACTATGGCTACACCTTC. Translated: CASSLYRGGQIHYGYTF.

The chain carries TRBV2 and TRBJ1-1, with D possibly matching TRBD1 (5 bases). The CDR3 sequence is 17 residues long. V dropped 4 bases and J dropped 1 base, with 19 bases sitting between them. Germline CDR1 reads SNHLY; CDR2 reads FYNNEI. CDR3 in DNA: TGTGCCAGCAGTGCCCCCCAGGGTGGGGTGAGGAACACTGAAGCTTTCTTT. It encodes CASSAPQGGVRNTEAFF.

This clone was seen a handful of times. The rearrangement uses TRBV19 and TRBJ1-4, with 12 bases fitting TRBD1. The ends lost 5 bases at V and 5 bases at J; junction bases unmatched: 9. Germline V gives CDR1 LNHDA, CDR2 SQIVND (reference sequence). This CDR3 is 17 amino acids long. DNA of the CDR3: TGTGCCAGTAGTCTGGGACAGGGGGCGCAGGGGAATGAAAAACTGTTTTTT. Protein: CASSLGQGAQGNEKLFF.

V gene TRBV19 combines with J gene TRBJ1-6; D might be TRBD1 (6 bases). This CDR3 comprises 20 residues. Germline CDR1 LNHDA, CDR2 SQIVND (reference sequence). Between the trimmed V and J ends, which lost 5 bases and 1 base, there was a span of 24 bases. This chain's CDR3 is CASSPSWTEVTGSYNSPLHF. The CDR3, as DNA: TGTGCCAGTAGTCCTTCATGGACAGAGGTAACGGGGTCCTATAATTCACCCCTCCACTTT.

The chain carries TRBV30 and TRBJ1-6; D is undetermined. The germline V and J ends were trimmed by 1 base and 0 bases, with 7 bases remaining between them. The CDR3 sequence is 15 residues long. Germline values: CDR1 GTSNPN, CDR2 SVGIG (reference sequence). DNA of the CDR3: TGTGCCTGGAGTGGACTTAACTCCTATAATTCACCCCTCCACTTT. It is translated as CAWSGLNSYNSPLHF.

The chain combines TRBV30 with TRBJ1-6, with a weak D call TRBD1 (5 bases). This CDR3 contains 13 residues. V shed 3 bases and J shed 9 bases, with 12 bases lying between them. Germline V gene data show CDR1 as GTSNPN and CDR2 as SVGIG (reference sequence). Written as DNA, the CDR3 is TGTGCCTGGAGCGCCGTGGGGCCTTCACCCCTCCACTTT. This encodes CAWSAVGPSPLHF.

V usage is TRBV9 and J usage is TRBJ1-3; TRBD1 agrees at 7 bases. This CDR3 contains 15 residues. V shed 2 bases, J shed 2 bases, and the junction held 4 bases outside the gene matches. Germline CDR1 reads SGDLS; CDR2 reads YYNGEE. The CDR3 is CASSVTGSPGNTIYF. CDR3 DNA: TGTGCCAGCAGCGTGACAGGGAGTCCTGGAAACACCATATATTTT.

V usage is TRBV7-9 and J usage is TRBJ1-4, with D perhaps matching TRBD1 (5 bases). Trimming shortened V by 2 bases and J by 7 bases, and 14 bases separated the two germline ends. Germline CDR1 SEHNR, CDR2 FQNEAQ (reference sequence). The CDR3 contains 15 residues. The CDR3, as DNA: TGTGCCAGCAGCTTAAGTCGGGGGACTCTTGAAAAACTGTTTTTT. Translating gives CASSLSRGTLEKLFF. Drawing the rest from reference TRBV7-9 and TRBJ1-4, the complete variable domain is DTGVSQNPRHKITKRGQNVTFRCDPISEHNRLYWYRQTLGQGPEFLTYFQNEAQLEKSRLLSDRFSAERPKGSFSTLEIQRTEQGDSAMYLCASSLSRGTLEKLFFGSGTQLSVL.

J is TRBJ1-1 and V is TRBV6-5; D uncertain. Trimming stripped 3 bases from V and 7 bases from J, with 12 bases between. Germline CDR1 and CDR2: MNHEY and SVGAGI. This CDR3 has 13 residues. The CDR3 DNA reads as TGTGCCAGCAGTTATCTCTCCACCGGTGAAGCTTTCTTT. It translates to CASSYLSTGEAFF.

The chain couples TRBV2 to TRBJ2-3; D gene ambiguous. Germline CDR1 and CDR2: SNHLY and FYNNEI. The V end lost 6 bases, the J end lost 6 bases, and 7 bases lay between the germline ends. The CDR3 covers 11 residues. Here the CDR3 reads CASRQFDTQYF. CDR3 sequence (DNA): TGTGCCAGCAGACAGTTTGATACGCAGTATTTT.

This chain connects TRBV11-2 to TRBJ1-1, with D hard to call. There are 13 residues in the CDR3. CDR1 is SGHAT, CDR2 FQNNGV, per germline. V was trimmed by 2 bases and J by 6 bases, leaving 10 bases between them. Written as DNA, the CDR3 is TGTGCCAGCAGCTTACTTGGAGTCGCTGAAGCTTTCTTT. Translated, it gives CASSLLGVAEAFF.

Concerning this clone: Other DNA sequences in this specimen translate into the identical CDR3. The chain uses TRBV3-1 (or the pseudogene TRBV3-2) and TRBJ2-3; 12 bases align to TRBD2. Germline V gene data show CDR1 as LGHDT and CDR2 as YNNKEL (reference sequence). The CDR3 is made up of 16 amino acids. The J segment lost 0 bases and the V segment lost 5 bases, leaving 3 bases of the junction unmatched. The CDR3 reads CASSSLAGGSTDTQYF. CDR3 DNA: TGTGCCAGCAGCTCCCTAGCGGGGGGGAGCACAGATACGCAGTATTTT.

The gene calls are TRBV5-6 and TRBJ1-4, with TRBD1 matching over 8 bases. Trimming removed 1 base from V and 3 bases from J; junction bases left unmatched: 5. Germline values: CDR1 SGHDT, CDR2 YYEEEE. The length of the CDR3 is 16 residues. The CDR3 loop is CASSLWTGTPNEKLFF. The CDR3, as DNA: TGTGCCAGCAGCTTGTGGACAGGGACGCCTAATGAAAAACTGTTTTTT.

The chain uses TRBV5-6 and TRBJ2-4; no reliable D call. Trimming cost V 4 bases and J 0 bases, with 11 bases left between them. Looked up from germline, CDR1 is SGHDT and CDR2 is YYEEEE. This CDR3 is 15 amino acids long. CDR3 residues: CASSPEIQAKNIQYF. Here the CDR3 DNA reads TGTGCCAGCAGCCCGGAGATCCAAGCCAAAAACATTCAGTACTTC.

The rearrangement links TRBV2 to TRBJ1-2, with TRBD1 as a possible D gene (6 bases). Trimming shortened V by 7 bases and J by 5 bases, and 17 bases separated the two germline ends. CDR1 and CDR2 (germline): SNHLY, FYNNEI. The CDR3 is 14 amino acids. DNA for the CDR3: TGTGCCAGCAATCCTTATCAGGGGCTATATGGCTACACCTTC. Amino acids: CASNPYQGLYGYTF. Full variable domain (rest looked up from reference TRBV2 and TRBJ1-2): EPEVTQTPSHQVTQMGQEVILRCVPISNHLYFYWYRQILGQKVEFLVSFYNNEISEKSEIFDDQFSVERPDGSNFTLKIRSTKLEDSAMYFCASNPYQGLYGYTFGSGTRLTVV.

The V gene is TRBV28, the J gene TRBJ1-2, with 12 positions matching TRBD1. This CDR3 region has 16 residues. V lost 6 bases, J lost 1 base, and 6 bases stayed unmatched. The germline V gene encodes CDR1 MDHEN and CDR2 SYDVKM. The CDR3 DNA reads TGTGCCAGCAGGGGGGGGACAGGGGGCGATAACTATGGCTACACCTTC. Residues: CASRGGTGGDNYGYTF.

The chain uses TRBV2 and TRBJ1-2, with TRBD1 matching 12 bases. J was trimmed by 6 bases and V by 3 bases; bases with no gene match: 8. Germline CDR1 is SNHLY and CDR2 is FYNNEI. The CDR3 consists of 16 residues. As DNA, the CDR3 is TGTGCCAGCAGTGATCGGGACAGGGGGCGAGAGAATGGCTACACCTTC. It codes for CASSDRDRGRENGYTF.

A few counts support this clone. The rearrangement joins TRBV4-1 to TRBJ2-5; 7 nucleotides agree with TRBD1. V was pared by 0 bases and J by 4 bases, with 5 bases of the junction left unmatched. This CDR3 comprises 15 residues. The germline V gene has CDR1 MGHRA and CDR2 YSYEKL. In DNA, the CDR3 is TGCGCCAGCAGCCAAGATGGGCAGGGGGTAGAGACCCAGTACTTC. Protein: CASSQDGQGVETQYF.

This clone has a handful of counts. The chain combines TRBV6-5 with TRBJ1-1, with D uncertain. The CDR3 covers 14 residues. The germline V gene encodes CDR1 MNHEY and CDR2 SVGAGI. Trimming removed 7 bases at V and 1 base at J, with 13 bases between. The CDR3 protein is CASTLRGGNTEAFF. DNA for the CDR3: TGTGCCAGCACCCTGCGGGGAGGGAACACTGAAGCTTTCTTT.